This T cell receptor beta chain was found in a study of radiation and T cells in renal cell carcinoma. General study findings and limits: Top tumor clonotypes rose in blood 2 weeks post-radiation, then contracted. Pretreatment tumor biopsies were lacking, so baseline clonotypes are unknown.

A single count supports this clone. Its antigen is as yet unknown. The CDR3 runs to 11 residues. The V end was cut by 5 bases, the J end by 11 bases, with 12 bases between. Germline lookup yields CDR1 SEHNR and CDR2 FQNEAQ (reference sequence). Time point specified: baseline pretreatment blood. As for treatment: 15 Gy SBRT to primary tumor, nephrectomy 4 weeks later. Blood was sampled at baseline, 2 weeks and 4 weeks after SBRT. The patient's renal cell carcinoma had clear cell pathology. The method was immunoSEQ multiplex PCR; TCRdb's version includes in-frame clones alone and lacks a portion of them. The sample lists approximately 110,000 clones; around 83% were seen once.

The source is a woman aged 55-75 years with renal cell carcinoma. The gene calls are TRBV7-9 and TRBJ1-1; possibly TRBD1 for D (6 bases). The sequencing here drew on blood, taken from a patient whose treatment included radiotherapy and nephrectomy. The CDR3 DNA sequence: TGTGCCAGCAGCCCGAACGGGGGCGCTTTCTTT. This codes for CASSPNGGAFF.